This T cell receptor beta chain was found in a study of control samples from healthy donors and cancer patients. TCRdb keeps only in-frame clones here, not all; method: immunoSEQ multiplex PCR. This sample carries 40,000 to 55,000 clones, 87% of them seen once, and the ten largest clones take roughly 10%. This clone was seen just once. The sequence was obtained from an older woman with lung cancer. The sample comprised PBMCs.

In DNA, the CDR3 is TGTGCCAGCAGTACAGGGGGCCGGGAAAAACTGTTTTTT. It specifies CASSTGGREKLFF. The V and J genes are TRBV2 and TRBJ1-4; 9 bases are shared with TRBD1. Germline lookup yields CDR1 SNHLY and CDR2 FYNNEI. Unmatched junction bases numbered 3, after V lost 5 bases and J lost 8 bases. The CDR3 contains 13 residues.